This T cell receptor beta chain was found in a study of T cell repertoires in cytomegalovirus infection. TCRdb called the reads again in MiXCR, with one record for every CDR3 protein. Seen here are around 440,000 distinct CDR3 sequences, approximately 10% observed once, and the top ten hold 10%. This clonotype showed up many times. V was pared by 3 bases and J by 6 bases, with 10 bases between. Germline V gene data show CDR1 as MNHEY and CDR2 as SMNVEV (reference sequence). There are 13 residues in the CDR3. This sequence originates from a human donor in good health (CMV status not recorded). Some clones in this sample may be carry-over from other donors' samples. The specimen was PBMCs. The chain uses TRBV27 and TRBJ2-3; no reliable D call. The CDR3: CASSFQEKDTQYF. CDR3 in DNA: TGTGCCAGCAGTTTTCAGGAAAAGGATACGCAGTATTTT.